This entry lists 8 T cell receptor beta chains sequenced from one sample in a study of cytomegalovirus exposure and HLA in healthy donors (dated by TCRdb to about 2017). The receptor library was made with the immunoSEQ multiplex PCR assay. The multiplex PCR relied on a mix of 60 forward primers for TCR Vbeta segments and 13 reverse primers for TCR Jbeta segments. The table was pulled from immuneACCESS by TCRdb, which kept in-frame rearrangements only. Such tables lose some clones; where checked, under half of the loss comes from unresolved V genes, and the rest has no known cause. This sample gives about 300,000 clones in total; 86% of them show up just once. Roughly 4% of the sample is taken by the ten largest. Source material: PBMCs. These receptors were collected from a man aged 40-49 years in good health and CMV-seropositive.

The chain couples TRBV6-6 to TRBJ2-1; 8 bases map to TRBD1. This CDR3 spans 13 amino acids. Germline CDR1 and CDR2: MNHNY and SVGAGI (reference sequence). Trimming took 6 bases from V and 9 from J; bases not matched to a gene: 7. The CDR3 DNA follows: TGTGCCAGCAGGCACACAACAGGGGGTGAGCAGTTCTTC. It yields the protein CASRHTTGGEQFF.

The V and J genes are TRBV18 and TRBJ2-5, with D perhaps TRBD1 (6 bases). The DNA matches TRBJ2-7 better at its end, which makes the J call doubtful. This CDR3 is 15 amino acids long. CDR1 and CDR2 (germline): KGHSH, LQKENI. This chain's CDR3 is CASSPPFGQSAEQYF. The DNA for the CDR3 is TGTGCCAGCTCACCTCCATTCGGACAGTCCGCCGAGCAGTACTTC.

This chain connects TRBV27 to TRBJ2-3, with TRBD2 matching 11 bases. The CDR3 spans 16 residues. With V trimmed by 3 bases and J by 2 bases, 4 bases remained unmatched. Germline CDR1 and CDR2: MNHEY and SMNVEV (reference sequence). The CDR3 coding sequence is TGTGCCAGCAGTTTTAGCGGGAGGGCTTACACAGATACGCAGTATTTT. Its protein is CASSFSGRAYTDTQYF.

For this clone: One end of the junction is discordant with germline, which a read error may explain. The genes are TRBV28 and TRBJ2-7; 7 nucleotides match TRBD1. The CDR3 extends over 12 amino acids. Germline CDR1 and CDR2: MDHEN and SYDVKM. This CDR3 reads CASSSDRKPVRF. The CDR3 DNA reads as TGTGCCAGCAGTTCGGACAGGAAACCAGTACGCTTC.

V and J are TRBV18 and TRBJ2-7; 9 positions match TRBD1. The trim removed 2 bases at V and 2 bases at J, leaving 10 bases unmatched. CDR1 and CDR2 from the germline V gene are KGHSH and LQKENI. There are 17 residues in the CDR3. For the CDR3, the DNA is TGTGCCAGCTCACCATTATTTGGACAGGGGTCCCCCTACGAGCAGTACTTC. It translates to CASSPLFGQGSPYEQYF.

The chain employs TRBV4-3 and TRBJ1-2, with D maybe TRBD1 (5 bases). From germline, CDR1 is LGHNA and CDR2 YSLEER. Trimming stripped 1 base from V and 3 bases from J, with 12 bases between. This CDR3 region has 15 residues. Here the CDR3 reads CASSQGLGLDYGYTF. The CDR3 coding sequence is TGCGCCAGCAGCCAAGGTCTGGGACTAGACTATGGCTACACCTTC.

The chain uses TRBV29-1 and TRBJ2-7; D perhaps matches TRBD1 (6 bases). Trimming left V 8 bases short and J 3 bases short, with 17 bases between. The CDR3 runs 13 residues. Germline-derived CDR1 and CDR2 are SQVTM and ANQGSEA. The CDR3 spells CSPRERDNYEQYF. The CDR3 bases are TGCAGCCCCCGGGAACGGGACAACTACGAGCAGTACTTC.

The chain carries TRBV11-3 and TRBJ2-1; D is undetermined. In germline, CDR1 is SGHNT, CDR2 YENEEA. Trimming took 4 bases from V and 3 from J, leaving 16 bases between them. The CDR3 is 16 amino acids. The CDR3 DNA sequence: TGTGCCAGCAGCTCCAACCGAAGACACCTCTACAATGAGCAGTTCTTC. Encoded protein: CASSSNRRHLYNEQFF.